One and the same sample provided the 9 T cell receptor beta chains below, sequenced in a study of blood T cells in healthy people across ages. Then a second PCR, running roughly 7 to 12 cycles, was carried out with a sample-barcoded 5' primer and a J-beta primer mix. TCRdb processed the 5' RACE reads anew with MiXCR; each CDR3 protein has one entry. The sample carries 1 million or so distinct CDR3 sequences, around 45% recorded once. Input material: blood. These TCRs come from a woman in her fifties or sixties in good health.

V and J are TRBV7-3 and TRBJ1-1, with D hard to call. This CDR3 contains 15 residues. Trimming pared 5 bases from V and 0 bases from J, leaving 13 bases between. CDR1 SGHTA and CDR2 FQGTGA come from the germline V gene. The CDR3 coding sequence is TGTGCCAGCAGCCCTCGATCCGGATTGAACACTGAAGCTTTCTTT. Its protein product is CASSPRSGLNTEAFF.

CDR3 protein: CSARWEETQYF. The CDR3 DNA reads TGCAGTGCTCGCTGGGAGGAGACCCAGTACTTC. This chain links TRBV20-1 with TRBJ2-5; D perhaps matches TRBD2 (5 bases). This CDR3 contains 11 residues. V lost 5 bases and J 5 bases, leaving 9 bases between the germline ends. Germline V gene lookup returns CDR1 DFQATT and CDR2 SNEGSKA (reference sequence).

There are a few counts of this clonotype. V and J are TRBV2 and TRBJ2-1; D may be TRBD1 (6 bases). Germline V CDR1 and CDR2: SNHLY, FYNNEI. With 3 bases removed from V and 4 bases from J, the gap between germline ends came to 10 bases. This CDR3 contains 14 residues. DNA of the CDR3: TGTGCCAGCAGTGATTTCAGGGGTTACAATGAGCAGTTCTTC. The encoded protein is CASSDFRGYNEQFF.

The chain links TRBV9 to TRBJ2-5; D may be TRBD2 (5 bases). The CDR3 runs to 13 residues. V lost 5 bases and J lost 5, with 13 bases in between. Germline CDR1 SGDLS, CDR2 YYNGEE. CDR3 in amino acids: CASSRSGWETQYF. Here the CDR3 DNA reads TGTGCCAGCAGTCGCTCGGGGTGGGAGACCCAGTACTTC.

The chain links TRBV20-1 to TRBJ2-5; the D is unclear. The V gene's germline CDR1 is DFQATT and CDR2 SNEGSKA (reference sequence). CDR3 length equals 13 residues. Trimming took off 0 bases at V and 5 bases at J, with 10 bases between the two ends. Here the CDR3 DNA reads TGCAGTGCTAGAGATCCTATGGGCGAGACCCAGTACTTC. Its protein is CSARDPMGETQYF.

This clonotype was recorded once. CDR3 residues: CASRADRGHNEQFF. The CDR3 DNA sequence: TGTGCCAGCAGGGCGGACAGGGGACACAATGAGCAGTTCTTC. The rearrangement joins TRBV28 to TRBJ2-1, with 9 nucleotides matching TRBD1. The germline V gene encodes CDR1 MDHEN and CDR2 SYDVKM. The junction had 5 bases not matched to a gene; V was cut back by 6 bases and J by 5 bases. This CDR3 spans 14 amino acids.

This rearrangement joins TRBV5-1 to TRBJ2-5, with D uncertain. The V and J ends lost 0 bases and 4 bases respectively, with 10 bases between them. The CDR3 covers 14 residues. CDR1 and CDR2 (germline): SGHRS, YFSETQ. DNA of the CDR3: TGCGCCAGCAGCTTGGGGCGGAAGGGAGAGACCCAGTACTTC. It translates to CASSLGRKGETQYF.

This rearrangement joins TRBV2 to TRBJ2-4; 8 bases map to TRBD1. Unmatched junction bases numbered 16, after V lost 6 bases and J lost 0 bases. CDR1 is SNHLY, CDR2 FYNNEI, per germline. The CDR3 loop spans 19 amino acids. The CDR3 sequence: CASRKFPETGALAKNIQYF. Written as DNA, the CDR3 is TGTGCCAGCAGAAAGTTCCCAGAGACAGGGGCATTAGCCAAAAACATTCAGTACTTC.

The rearrangement joins TRBV18 to TRBJ2-3; tentatively, D is TRBD1 (6 bases). This CDR3 has 14 residues. Germline values: CDR1 KGHSH, CDR2 LQKENI. V lost 8 bases to trimming and J lost 5 bases, with 17 bases between them. CDR3 nucleotide sequence: TGTGCCAGCGAAGGACTGGGGGCTGGAGATACGCAGTATTTT. Its protein product is CASEGLGAGDTQYF.